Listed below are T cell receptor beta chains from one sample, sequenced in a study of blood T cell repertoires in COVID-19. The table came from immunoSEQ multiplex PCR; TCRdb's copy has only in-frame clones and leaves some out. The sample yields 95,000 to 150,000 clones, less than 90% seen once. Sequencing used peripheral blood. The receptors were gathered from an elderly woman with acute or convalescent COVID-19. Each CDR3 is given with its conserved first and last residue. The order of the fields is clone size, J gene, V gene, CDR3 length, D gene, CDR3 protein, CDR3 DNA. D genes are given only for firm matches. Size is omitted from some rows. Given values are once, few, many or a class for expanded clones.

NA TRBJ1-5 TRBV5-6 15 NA CASTQWTDLTSPQHF TGTGCCAGCACCCAATGGACAGACCTCACATCGCCCCAGCATTTT
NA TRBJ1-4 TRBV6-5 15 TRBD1 CASSPSGTGGEKLFF TGTGCCAGCAGCCCCTCCGGGACAGGGGGTGAAAAACTGTTTTTT
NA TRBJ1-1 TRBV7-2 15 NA CASSLVVGVNTEAFF TGTGCCAGCAGCTTAGTAGTTGGTGTGAACACTGAAGCTTTCTTT
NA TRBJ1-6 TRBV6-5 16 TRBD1 CASSYSSGGEGSPLHF TGTGCCAGCAGTTACTCTTCAGGGGGCGAAGGATCACCCCTCCACTTT
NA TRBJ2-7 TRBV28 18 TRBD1 CASSLSPGTAGGSYEQYF TGTGCCAGCAGTTTAAGTCCTGGGACGGCAGGGGGCTCCTACGAGCAGTACTTC
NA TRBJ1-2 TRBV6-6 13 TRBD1 CASSQDRAAGYTF TGTGCCAGCAGTCAGGACAGGGCAGCAGGCTACACCTTC
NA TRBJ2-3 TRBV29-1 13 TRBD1 CSVGQGQRDTQYF TGCAGCGTTGGACAGGGACAAAGAGATACGCAGTATTTT
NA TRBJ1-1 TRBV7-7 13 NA CASSKGIGAEAFF TGTGCCAGCAGCAAGGGGATTGGGGCTGAAGCTTTCTTT
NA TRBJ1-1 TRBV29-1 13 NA CSVVQTVNTEAFF TGCAGCGTAGTCCAGACAGTGAACACTGAAGCTTTCTTT
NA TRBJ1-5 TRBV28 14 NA CASSRNPGGQPQHF TGTGCCAGCAGTAGGAATCCGGGGGGGCAGCCCCAGCATTTT
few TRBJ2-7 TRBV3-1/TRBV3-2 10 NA CATNDYEQYF TGTGCCACTAATGACTACGAGCAGTACTTC
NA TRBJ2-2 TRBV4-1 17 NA CASSPSSRDTNTGELFF TGCGCCAGCAGCCCTTCGTCCCGGGACACGAACACCGGGGAGCTGTTTTTT
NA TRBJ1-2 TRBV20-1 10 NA CSARDRGYTF TGCAGTGCTAGAGATCGGGGCTACACCTTC
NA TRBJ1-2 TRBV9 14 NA CASSARTAGYGYTF TGTGCCAGCAGCGCTCGGACAGCGGGATATGGCTACACCTTC
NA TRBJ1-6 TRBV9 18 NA CASSVDNKGDTRNSPLHF TGTGCCAGCAGCGTAGATAACAAGGGGGACACTCGGAATTCACCCCTCCACTTT
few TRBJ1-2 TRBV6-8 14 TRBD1 CASSRDRGNYGYTF TGTGCCAGCTCCCGGGACAGGGGTAACTATGGCTACACCTTC
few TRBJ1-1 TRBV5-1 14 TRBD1 CASSLVDRITEAFF TGCGCCAGCAGCTTGGTGGACAGGATCACTGAAGCTTTCTTT
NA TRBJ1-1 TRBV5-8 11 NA CASGSLGAAFF TGTGCCAGCGGGTCGTTAGGGGCCGCTTTCTTT
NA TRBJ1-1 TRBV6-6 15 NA CASSYEGRGNTEAFF TGTGCCAGCAGTTATGAGGGCAGGGGGAACACTGAAGCTTTCTTT
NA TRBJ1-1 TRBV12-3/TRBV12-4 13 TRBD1 CASIQTGGTEAFF TGTGCCAGCATTCAGACAGGGGGCACTGAAGCTTTCTTT
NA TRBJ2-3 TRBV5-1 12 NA CASSLRADTQYF TGCGCCAGCAGCTTACGGGCAGATACGCAGTATTTT
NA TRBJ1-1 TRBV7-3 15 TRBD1 CASSPLDRGDTEAFF TGTGCCAGCAGCCCCTTAGACAGGGGGGACACTGAAGCTTTCTTT
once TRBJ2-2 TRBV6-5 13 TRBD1 CASRQGGAGELFF TGTGCCAGTAGACAGGGGGGTGCCGGGGAGCTGTTTTTT
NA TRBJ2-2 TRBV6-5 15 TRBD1 CASSYDRANTGELFF TGTGCCAGCAGTTACGACAGGGCGAACACCGGGGAGCTGTTTTTT